Sequencing of this T cell receptor (beta chain) was carried out in a study of cytomegalovirus exposure and HLA in healthy donors. Study outcomes and limitations: As a later analysis revealed, the rate of TCR association differed by HLA locus, with DRB1 most and HLA-C fewest.

The PCR used 60 Vbeta and 13 Jbeta primers. Authors' processing steps: There were 70 million to 95 million unique TCR beta chains by a later count, and some 12 million of them were shared. The method was immunoSEQ multiplex PCR; TCRdb's version includes in-frame clones alone and lacks a portion of them. V, J and clone size reflect that table, while D and trimming were determined from the DNA. The sample yields a few hundred thousand clones, more than 80% seen once. This clone was seen just once. Its antigen is still unknown. This CDR3 contains 12 residues. Unmatched junction bases numbered 5, after V lost 6 bases and J lost 3 bases. In germline, CDR1 is SQVTM, CDR2 ANQGSEA.

The sequencing sample was made of PBMCs. The sequence derives from a man aged 25 to 45 in good health and CMV-seronegative. The J gene is TRBJ2-7, the V gene TRBV29-1; 7 bases map to TRBD1. The DNA for the CDR3 is TGCAGCGTAAAACAGGGGTTCTACGAGCAGTACTTC. This encodes CSVKQGFYEQYF.